This T cell receptor (beta chain) was obtained from a study of PD-1 blockade in mismatch repair-deficient tumors. Noted time point: roughly ten-day in vitro stimulation with candidate neoantigen peptide 5. Seven or eight ELISpot-reactive neoantigen peptides each drove a 10-day in vitro stimulation. The assay was immunoSEQ multiplex PCR, and TCRdb's table has in-frame clones only and misses some. The repertoire holds around 14,000 clones, with 84% as singletons. Comments on this clone: Its specificity is unknown. At one of its ends the junction is not consistent with the germline gene, which may arise from a read error.

Germline values: CDR1 MNHEY, CDR2 SMNVEV (reference sequence). The CDR3 sequence is 11 residues long. This chain uses TRBV27 with TRBJ1-2; unclear D gene. The source was cells cultured in vitro, collected from a patient treated with pembrolizumab. This TCR was sampled from an adult with mismatch repair-deficient cancer. In DNA form, the CDR3 reads TGTGCCAGCGAGAGACCCAGGAATCCCGCCTTC. The encoded protein is CASERPRNPAF.